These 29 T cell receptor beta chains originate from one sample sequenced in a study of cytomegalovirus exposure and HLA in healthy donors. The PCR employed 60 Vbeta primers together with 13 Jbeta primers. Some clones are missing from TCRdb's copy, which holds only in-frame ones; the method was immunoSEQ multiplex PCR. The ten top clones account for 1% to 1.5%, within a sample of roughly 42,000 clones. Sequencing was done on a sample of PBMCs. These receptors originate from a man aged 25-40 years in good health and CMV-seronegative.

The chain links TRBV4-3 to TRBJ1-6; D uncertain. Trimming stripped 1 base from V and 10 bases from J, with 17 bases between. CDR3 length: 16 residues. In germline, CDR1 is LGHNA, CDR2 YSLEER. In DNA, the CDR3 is TGCGCCAGCAGCCAAGGGCGGGAAAGGGTAGAATCACCCCTCCACTTT. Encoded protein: CASSQGRERVESPLHF.

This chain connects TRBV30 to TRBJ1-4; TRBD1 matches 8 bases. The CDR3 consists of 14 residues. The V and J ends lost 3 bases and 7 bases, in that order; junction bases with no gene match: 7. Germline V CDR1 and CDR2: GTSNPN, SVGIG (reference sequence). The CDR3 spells CAWSRTGKSEKLFF. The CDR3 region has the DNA TGTGCCTGGAGCCGGACAGGGAAGAGTGAAAAACTGTTTTTT.

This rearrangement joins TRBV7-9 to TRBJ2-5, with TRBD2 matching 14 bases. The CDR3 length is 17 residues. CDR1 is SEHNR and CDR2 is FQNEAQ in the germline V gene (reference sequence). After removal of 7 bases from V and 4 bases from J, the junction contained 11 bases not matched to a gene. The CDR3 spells CASTERGLAGVGETQYF. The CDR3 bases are TGTGCCAGCACCGAAAGGGGACTAGCGGGAGTCGGAGAGACCCAGTACTTC.

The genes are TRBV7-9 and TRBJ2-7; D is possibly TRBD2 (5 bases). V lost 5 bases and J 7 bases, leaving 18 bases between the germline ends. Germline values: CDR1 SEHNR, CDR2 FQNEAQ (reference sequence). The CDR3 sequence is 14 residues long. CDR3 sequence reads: CASSPRTSTGEQYF. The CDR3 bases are TGTGCCAGCAGCCCACGGACTTCAACGGGGGAGCAGTACTTC.

The CDR3 loop is CASRPQGYDEAFF. For the CDR3, the DNA is TGTGCCAGCAGACCACAGGGGTACGATGAAGCTTTCTTT. The V call is TRBV13, the J call TRBJ1-1; TRBD1 matches at 7 bases. CDR1 PRHDT and CDR2 FYEKMQ come from the germline V gene (reference sequence). The CDR3 extends over 13 amino acids. V lost 6 bases to trimming and J lost 7 bases; unmatched junction nucleotides: 8.

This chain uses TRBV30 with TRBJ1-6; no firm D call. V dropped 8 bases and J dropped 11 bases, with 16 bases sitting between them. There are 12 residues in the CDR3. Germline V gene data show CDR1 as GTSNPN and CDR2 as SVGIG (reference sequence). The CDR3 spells CAGRSGSAPLHF. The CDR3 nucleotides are TGTGCCGGTAGGTCTGGGAGCGCACCCCTCCACTTT.

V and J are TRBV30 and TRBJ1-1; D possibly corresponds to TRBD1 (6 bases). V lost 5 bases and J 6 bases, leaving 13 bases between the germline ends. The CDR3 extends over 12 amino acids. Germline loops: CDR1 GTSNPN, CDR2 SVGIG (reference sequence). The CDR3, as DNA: TGTGCCTGGGCTACGGGGGGCCCTGAAGCTTTCTTT. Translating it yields CAWATGGPEAFF.

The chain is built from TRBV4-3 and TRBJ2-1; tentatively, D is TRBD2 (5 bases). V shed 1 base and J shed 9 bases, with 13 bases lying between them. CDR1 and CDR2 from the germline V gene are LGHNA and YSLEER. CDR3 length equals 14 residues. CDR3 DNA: TGCGCCAGCAGCCAAGCCCTGAGGGTCGGTGAGCAGTTCTTC. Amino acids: CASSQALRVGEQFF.

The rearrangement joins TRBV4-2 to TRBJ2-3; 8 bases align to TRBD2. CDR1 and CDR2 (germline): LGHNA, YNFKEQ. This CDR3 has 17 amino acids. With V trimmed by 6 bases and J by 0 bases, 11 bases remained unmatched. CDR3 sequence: CASSPVGSGDSTDTQYF. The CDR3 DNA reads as TGTGCCAGCAGTCCCGTGGGTAGCGGGGATAGCACAGATACGCAGTATTTT.

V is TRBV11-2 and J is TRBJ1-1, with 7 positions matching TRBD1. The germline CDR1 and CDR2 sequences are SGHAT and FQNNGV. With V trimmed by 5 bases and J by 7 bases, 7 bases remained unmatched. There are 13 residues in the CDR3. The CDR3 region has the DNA TGTGCCAGCAGCCGAGGGGGCGCGGGTGAAGCTTTCTTT. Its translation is CASSRGGAGEAFF. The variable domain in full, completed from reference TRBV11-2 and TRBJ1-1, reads EAGVAQSPRYKIIEKRQSVAFWCNPISGHATLYWYQQILGQGPKLLIQFQNNGVVDDSQLPKDRFSAERLKGVDSTLKIQPAKLEDSAVYLCASSRGGAGEAFFGQGTRLTVV.

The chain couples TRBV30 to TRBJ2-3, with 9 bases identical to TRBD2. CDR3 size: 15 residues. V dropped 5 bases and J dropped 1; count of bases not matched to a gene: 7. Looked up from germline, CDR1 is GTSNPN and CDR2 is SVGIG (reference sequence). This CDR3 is CAWSRLAARTDTQYF. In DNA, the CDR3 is TGTGCCTGGTCTCGACTAGCGGCCCGCACAGATACGCAGTATTTT.

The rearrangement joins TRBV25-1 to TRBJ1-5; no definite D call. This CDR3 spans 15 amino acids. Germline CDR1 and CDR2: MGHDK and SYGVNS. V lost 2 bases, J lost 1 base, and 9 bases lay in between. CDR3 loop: CASSENTESNQPQHF. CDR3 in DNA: TGTGCCAGCAGTGAAAACACGGAGAGCAATCAGCCCCAGCATTTT.

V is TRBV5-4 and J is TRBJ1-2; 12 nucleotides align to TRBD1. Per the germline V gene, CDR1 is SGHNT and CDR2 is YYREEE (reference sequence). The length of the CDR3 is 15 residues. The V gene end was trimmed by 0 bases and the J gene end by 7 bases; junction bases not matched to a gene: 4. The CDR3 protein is CASSLGGDRGLGYTF. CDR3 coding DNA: TGTGCCAGCAGCTTGGGAGGGGACAGGGGGCTTGGCTACACCTTC.

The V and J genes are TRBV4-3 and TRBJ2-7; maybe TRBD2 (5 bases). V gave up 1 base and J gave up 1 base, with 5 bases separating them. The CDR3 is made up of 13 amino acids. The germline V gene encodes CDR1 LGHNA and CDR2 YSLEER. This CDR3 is CASSQGGSYEQYF. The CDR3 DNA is TGCGCCAGCAGCCAAGGAGGGTCCTACGAGCAGTACTTC.

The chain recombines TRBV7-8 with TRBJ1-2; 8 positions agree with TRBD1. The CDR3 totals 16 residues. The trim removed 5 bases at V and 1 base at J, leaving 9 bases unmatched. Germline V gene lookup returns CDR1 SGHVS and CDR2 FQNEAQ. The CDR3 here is CASSTSPGQDNYGYTF. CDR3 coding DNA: TGTGCCAGCAGCACCTCACCGGGACAGGATAACTATGGCTACACCTTC.

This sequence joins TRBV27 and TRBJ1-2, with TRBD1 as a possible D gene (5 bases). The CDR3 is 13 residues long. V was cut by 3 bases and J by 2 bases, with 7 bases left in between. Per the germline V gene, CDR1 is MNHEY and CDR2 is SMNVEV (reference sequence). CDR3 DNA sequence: TGTGCCAGCAGTTTCAGGGAAAACTATGGCTACACCTTC. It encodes CASSFRENYGYTF.

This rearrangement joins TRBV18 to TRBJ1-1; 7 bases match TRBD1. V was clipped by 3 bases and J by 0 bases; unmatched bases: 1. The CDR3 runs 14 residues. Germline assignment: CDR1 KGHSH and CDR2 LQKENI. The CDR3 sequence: CASSPGTVNTEAFF. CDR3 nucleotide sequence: TGTGCCAGCTCACCGGGGACAGTGAACACTGAAGCTTTCTTT.

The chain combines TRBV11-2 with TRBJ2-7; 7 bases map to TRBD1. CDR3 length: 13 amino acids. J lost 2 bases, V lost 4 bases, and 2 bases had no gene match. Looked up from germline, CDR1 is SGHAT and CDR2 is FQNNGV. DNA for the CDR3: TGTGCCAGCAGCTGGGACAGTGCCTACGAGCAGTACTTC. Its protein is CASSWDSAYEQYF. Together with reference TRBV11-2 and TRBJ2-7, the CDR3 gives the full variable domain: EAGVAQSPRYKIIEKRQSVAFWCNPISGHATLYWYQQILGQGPKLLIQFQNNGVVDDSQLPKDRFSAERLKGVDSTLKIQPAKLEDSAVYLCASSWDSAYEQYFGPGTRLTVT.

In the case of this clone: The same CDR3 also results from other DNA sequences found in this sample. The CDR3 loop reads CAWSVLPPGGNSPLHF. CDR3 sequence (DNA): TGTGCCTGGAGTGTACTGCCACCGGGGGGTAATTCACCCCTCCACTTT. The gene calls are TRBV30 and TRBJ1-6, with D perhaps TRBD1 (5 bases). This CDR3 has 16 residues. V lost 0 bases and J 6 bases, leaving 15 bases between the germline ends. The germline V gene has CDR1 GTSNPN and CDR2 SVGIG (reference sequence).

The CDR3 reads CASAKSMNSYEQYF. CDR3 nucleotide sequence: TGTGCCAGTGCTAAGTCCATGAACTCCTACGAGCAGTACTTC. The V call is TRBV19, the J call TRBJ2-7; no clear D gene. CDR1 is LNHDA, CDR2 SQIVND, per germline (reference sequence). Trimming removed 8 bases from V and 0 bases from J, with 14 bases in between. This CDR3 contains 14 residues.

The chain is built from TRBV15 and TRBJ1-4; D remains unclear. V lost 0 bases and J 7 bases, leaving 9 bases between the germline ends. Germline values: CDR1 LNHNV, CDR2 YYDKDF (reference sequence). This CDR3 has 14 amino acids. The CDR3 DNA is TGTGCCACCAGCAGAGATCGGGAGGTTGAAAAACTGTTTTTT. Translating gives CATSRDREVEKLFF.

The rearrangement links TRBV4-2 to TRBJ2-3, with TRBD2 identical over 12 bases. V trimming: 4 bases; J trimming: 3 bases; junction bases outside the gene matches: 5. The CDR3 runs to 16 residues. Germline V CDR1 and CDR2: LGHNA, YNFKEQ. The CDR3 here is CASSLTGTSGTDTQYF. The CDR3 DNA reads TGTGCCAGCAGCCTCACCGGGACTAGCGGGACAGATACGCAGTATTTT.

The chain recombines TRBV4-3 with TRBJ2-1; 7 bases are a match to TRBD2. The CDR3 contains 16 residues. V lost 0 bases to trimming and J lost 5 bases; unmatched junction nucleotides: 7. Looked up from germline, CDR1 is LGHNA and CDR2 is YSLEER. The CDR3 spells CASSQDSGGRDNEQFF. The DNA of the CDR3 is TGCGCCAGCAGCCAAGATTCGGGTGGGAGGGACAATGAGCAGTTCTTC.

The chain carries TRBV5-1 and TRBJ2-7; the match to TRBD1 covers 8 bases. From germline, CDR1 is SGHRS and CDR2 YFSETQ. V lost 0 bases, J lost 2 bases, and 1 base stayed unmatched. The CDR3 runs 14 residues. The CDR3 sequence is CASSLGTGTYEQYF. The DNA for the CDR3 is TGCGCCAGCAGCTTGGGGACAGGGACCTACGAGCAGTACTTC.

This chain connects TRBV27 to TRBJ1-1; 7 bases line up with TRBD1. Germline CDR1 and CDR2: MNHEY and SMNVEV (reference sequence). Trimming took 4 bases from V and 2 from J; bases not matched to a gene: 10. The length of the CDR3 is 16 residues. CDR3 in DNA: TGTGCCAGCAGTTCCGGGACAGCTATAAGAAACACTGAAGCTTTCTTT. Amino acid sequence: CASSSGTAIRNTEAFF.

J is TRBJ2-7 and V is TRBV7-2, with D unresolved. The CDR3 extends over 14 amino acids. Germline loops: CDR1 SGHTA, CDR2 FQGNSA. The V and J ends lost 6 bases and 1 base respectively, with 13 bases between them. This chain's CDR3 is CASSYPGISYEQYF. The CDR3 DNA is TGTGCCAGCAGTTATCCAGGCATTTCCTACGAGCAGTACTTC.

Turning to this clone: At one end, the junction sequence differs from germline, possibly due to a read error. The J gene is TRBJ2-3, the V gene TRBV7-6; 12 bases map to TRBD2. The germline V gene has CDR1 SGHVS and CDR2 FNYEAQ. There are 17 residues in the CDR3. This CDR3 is CASTLSLAGGLTDTQYF. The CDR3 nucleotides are TGTGCCAGCACCTTATCTCTAGCGGGAGGGCTCACAGATACGCAGTATTTT.

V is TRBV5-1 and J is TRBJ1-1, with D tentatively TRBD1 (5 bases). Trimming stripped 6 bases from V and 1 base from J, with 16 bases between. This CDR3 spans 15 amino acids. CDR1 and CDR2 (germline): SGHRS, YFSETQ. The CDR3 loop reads CASTTGGGPNTEAFF. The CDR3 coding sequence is TGCGCCAGCACCACGGGGGGGGGACCGAACACTGAAGCTTTCTTT.

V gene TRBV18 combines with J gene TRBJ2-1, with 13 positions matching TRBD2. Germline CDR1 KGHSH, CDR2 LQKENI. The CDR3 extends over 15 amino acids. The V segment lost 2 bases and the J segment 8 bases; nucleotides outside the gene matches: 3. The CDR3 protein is CASSPTSGRAHEQFF. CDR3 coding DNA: TGTGCCAGCTCACCAACTAGCGGGAGGGCCCATGAGCAGTTCTTC.